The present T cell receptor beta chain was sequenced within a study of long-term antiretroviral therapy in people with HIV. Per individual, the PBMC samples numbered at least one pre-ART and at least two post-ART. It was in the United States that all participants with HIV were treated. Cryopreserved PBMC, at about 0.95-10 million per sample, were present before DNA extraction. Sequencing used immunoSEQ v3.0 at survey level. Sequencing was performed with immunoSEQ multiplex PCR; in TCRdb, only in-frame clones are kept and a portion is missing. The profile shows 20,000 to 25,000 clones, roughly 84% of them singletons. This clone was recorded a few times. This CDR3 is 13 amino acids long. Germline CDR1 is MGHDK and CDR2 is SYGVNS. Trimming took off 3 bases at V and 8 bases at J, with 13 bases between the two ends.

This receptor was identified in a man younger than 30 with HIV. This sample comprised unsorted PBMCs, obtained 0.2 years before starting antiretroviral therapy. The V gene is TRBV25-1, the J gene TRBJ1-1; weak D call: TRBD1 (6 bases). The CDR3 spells CASSDFRGAEAFF. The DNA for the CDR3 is TGTGCCAGCAGTGATTTCAGGGGAGCCGAAGCTTTCTTT.